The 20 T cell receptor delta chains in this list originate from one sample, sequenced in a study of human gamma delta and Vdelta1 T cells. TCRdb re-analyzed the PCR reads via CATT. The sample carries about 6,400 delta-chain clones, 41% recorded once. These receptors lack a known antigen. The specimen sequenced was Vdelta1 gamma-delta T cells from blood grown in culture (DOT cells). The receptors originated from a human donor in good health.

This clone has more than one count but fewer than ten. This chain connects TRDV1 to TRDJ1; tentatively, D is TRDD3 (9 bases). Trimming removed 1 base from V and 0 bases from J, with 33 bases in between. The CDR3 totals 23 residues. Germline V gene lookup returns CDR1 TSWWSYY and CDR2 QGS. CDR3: CALGEPTFLRWGISWDNTDKLIF. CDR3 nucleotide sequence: TGTGCTCTTGGGGAACCAACCTTCCTAAGGTGGGGGATAAGTTGGGACAACACCGATAAACTCATCTTT.

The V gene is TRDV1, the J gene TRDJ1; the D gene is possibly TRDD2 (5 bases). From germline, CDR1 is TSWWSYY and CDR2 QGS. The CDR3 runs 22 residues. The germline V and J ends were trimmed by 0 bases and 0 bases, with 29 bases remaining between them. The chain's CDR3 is CALGELILHAEGLPLYTDKLIF. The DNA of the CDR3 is TGTGCTCTTGGGGAACTGATCCTTCACGCGGAGGGTCTACCCCTGTACACCGATAAACTCATCTTT.

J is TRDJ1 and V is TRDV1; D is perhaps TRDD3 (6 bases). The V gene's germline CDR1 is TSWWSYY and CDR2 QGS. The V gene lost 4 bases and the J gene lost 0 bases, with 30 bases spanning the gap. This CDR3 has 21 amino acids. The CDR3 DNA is TGTGCTCTTGGGGGTAGCTTCCACCCCTCCGTACTGGGACCGTACACCGATAAACTCATCTTT. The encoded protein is CALGGSFHPSVLGPYTDKLIF.

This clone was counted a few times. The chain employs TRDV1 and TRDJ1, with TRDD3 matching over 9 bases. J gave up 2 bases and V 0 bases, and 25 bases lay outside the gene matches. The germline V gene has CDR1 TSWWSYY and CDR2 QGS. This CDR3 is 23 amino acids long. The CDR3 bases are TGTGCTCTTGGGGAACTGAGCCTACCTCTGTTACTGGGGGAGCCGGAGGGTACCGATAAACTCATCTTT. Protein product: CALGELSLPLLLGEPEGTDKLIF.

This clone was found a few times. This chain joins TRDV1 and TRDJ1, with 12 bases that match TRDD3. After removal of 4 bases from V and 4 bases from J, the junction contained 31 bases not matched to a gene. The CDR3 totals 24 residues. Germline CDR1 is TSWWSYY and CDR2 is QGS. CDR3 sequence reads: CALGAGWPSYVNLGDTLHNDKLIF. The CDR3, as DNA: TGTGCTCTTGGGGCAGGCTGGCCTTCCTACGTAAATCTGGGGGATACGCTTCATAACGATAAACTCATCTTT.

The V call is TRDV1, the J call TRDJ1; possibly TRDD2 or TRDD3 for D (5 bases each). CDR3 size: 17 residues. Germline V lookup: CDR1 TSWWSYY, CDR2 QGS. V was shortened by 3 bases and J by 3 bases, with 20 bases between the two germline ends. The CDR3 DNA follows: TGTGCTCTTGGGGACCTACGGCGGAGGAGGGGGGCCGATAAACTCATCTTT. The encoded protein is CALGDLRRRRGADKLIF.

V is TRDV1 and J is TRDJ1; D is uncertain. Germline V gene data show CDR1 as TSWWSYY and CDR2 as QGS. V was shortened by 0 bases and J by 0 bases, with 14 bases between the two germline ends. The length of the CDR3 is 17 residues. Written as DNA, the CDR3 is TGTGCTCTTGGGGAACTTTCGGCTCGTAAGTACACCGATAAACTCATCTTT. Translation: CALGELSARKYTDKLIF.

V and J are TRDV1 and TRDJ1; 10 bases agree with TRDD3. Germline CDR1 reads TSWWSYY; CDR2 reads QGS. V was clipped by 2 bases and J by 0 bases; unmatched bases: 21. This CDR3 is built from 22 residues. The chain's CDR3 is CALGEAPYETYWGIPDTDKLIF. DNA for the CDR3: TGTGCTCTTGGGGAAGCCCCCTACGAAACGTACTGGGGGATTCCAGACACCGATAAACTCATCTTT.

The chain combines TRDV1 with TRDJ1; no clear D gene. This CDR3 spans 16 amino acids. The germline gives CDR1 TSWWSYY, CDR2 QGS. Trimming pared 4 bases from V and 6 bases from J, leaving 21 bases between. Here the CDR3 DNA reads TGTGCTCTTGGGGGCGCCCTTTCACCTAGTACGAATAAACTCATCTTT. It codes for CALGGALSPSTNKLIF.

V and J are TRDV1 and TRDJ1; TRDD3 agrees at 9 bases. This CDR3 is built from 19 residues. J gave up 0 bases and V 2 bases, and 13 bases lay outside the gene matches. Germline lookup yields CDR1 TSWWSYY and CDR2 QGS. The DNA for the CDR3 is TGTGCTCTTGGGGAAACCTCCCCCGCTGGGGGATCGTACACCGATAAACTCATCTTT. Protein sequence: CALGETSPAGGSYTDKLIF.

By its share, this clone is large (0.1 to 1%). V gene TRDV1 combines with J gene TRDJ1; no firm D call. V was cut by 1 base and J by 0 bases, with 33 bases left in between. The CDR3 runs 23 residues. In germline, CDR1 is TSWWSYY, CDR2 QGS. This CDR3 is CALGEPPVLVPEIPTPHTDKLIF. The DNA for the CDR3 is TGTGCTCTTGGGGAACCCCCCGTGTTGGTTCCGGAGATCCCAACCCCCCACACCGATAAACTCATCTTT.

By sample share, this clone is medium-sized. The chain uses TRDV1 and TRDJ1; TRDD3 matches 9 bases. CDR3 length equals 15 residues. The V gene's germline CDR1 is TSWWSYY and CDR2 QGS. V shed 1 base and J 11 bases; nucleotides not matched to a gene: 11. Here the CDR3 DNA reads TGTGCTCTTGGGGAACGGGCCTACTTGGGGGATAGGCTCATCTTT. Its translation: CALGERAYLGDRLIF.

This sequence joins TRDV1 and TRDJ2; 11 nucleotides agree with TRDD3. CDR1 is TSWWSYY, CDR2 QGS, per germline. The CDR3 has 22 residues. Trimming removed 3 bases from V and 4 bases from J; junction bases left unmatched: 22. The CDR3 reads CALGDTAFLRYSGGYRTAQLFF. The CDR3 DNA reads TGTGCTCTTGGGGATACGGCCTTCCTACGGTACTCTGGGGGATACCGGACAGCACAACTCTTCTTT.

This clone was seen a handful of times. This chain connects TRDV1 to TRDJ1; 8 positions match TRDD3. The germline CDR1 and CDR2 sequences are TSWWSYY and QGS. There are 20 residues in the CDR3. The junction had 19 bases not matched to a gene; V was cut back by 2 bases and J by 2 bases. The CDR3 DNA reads TGTGCTCTTGGGGAAAGTCTAACCTACACAGCCATGGGGGATACCGATAAACTCATCTTT. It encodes CALGESLTYTAMGDTDKLIF.

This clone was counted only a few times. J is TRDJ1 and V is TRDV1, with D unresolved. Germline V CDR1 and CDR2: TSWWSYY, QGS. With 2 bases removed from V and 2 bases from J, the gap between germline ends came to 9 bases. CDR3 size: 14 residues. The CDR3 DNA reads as TGTGCTCTTGGGGAATGGACAGGGACCGATAAACTCATCTTT. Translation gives CALGEWTGTDKLIF.

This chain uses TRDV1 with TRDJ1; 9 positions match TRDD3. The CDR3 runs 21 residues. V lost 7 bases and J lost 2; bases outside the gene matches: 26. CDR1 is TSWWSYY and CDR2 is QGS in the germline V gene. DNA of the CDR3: TGTGCTCTTGCCAGAGGGCTCTACGCCTCTACCTGGGGGGATACAACCGATAAACTCATCTTT. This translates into CALARGLYASTWGDTTDKLIF.

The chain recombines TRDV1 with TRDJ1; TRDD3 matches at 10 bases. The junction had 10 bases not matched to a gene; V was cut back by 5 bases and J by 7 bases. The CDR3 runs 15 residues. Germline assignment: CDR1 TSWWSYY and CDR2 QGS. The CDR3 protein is CALGNGGYGPFKLIF. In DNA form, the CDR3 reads TGTGCTCTTGGGAACGGGGGATACGGCCCGTTTAAACTCATCTTT.

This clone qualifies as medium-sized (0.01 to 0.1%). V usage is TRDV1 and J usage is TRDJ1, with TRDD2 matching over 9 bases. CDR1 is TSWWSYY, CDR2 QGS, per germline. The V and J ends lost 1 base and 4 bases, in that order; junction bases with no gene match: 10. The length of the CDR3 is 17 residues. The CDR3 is CALGERPFLLNIDKLIF. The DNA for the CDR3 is TGTGCTCTTGGGGAACGTCCCTTCCTACTGAATATCGATAAACTCATCTTT.

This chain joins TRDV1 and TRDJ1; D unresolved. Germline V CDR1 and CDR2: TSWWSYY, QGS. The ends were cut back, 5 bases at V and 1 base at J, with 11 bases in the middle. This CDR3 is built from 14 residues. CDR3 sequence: CALGSLPGTDKLIF. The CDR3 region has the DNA TGTGCTCTTGGGAGCCTCCCGGGCACCGATAAACTCATCTTT.

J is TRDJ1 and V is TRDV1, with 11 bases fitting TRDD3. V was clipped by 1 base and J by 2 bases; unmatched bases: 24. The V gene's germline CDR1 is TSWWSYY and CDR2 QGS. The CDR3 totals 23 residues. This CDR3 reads CALGEPSPTQLGDTTRETDKLIF. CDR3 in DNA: TGTGCTCTTGGGGAACCTTCCCCAACTCAGTTGGGGGATACGACCAGGGAGACCGATAAACTCATCTTT.